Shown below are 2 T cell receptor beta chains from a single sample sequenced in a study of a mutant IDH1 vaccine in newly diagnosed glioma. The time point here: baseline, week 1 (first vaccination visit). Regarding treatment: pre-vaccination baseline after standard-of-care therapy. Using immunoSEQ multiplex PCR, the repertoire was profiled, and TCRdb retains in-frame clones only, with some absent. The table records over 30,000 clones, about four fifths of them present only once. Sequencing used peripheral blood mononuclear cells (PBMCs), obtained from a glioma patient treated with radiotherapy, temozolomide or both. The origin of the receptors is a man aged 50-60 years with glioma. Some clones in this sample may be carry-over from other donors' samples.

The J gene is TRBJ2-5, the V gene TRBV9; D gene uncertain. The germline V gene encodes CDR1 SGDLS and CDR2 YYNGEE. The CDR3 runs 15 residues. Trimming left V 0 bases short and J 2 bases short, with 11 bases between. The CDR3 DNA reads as TGTGCCAGCAGCGTAGGGTCTCTGATTCAAGAGACCCAGTACTTC. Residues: CASSVGSLIQETQYF.

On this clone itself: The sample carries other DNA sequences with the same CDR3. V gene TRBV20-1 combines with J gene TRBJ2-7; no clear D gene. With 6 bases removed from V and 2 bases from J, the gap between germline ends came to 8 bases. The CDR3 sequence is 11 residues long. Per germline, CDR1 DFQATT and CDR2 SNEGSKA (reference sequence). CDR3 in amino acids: CSARTTYEQYF. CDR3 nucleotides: TGCAGTGCGCGAACAACCTACGAGCAGTACTTC.